The 6 T cell receptor beta chains in this list originate from one sample, sequenced in a study of Graves' ophthalmopathy and Graves' hyperthyroidism. RNA transcripts were the template, and TCR beta CDR3 regions were amplified from them. In the first round, RT-PCR was carried out with HTBI primers, and a multiplex PCR formed the second round. TCRdb ran MiXCR on the multiplex PCR reads and lists one entry per CDR3 protein. The profile covers 400,000 or so distinct CDR3 sequences, with 17% appearing a single time and around 2.4% taken by the ten largest. Source material: peripheral blood. The receptors shown here come from an adult woman with stable Graves' hyperthyroidism.

This clonotype was picked up many times. V gene TRBV12-3 or TRBV12-4 combines with J gene TRBJ2-2, with 11 bases matching TRBD1. The CDR3 spans 16 residues. J was trimmed by 5 bases and V by 5 bases; bases with no gene match: 7. Written as DNA, the CDR3 is TGTGCCAGCAGTCCCAGGGACAGGGGGTATACCGGGGAGCTGTTTTTT. Translation gives CASSPRDRGYTGELFF.

This clonotype was observed at least ten times. The chain recombines TRBV7-3 with TRBJ1-6; the D is unclear. From germline, CDR1 is SGHTA and CDR2 FQGTGA. Trimming took 4 bases from V and 6 from J, leaving 7 bases between them. There are 13 residues in the CDR3. The CDR3 coding sequence is TGTGCCAGCAGCTCCGAACCTAATTCACCCCTCCACTTT. Protein: CASSSEPNSPLHF.

This clonotype was observed at least ten times. The genes are TRBV27 and TRBJ2-2; D is unresolved. CDR1 and CDR2 (germline): MNHEY, SMNVEV (reference sequence). V gave up 3 bases and J gave up 0 bases, with 11 bases separating them. This CDR3 spans 16 amino acids. This CDR3 reads CASSFSGLANTGELFF. DNA of the CDR3: TGTGCCAGCAGTTTCTCTGGGCTAGCGAACACCGGGGAGCTGTTTTTT.

Ten or more counts support this clonotype. This chain joins TRBV28 and TRBJ1-1; maybe TRBD1 (5 bases). The CDR3 consists of 12 residues. The germline gives CDR1 MDHEN, CDR2 SYDVKM. The V end lost 5 bases, the J end lost 10 bases, and 14 bases lay between the germline ends. The CDR3 bases are TGTGCCAGCAGTCCCCCCGGTGGGGGAGCTTTCTTT. It encodes CASSPPGGGAFF.

This clonotype has ten or more counts. The rearrangement uses TRBV5-1 and TRBJ1-1; weak D call: TRBD1 (6 bases). Per germline, CDR1 SGHRS and CDR2 YFSETQ. Between the trimmed V and J ends, which lost 2 bases and 7 bases, there was a span of 15 bases. The CDR3 loop spans 14 amino acids. The CDR3 region is CASSLKGEIGEAFF. The CDR3 DNA is TGCGCCAGCAGCTTAAAGGGGGAGATTGGTGAAGCTTTCTTT.

This clonotype was counted at least ten times. The chain's CDR3 is CASSPPGRKSGANVLTF. CDR3 sequence (DNA): TGTGCCAGCAGTCCCCCTGGGCGTAAATCTGGGGCCAACGTCCTGACTTTC. The V call is TRBV28, the J call TRBJ2-6; D not resolved. The germline V gene encodes CDR1 MDHEN and CDR2 SYDVKM. V dropped 5 bases and J dropped 1 base, with 15 bases sitting between them. This CDR3 has 17 residues.